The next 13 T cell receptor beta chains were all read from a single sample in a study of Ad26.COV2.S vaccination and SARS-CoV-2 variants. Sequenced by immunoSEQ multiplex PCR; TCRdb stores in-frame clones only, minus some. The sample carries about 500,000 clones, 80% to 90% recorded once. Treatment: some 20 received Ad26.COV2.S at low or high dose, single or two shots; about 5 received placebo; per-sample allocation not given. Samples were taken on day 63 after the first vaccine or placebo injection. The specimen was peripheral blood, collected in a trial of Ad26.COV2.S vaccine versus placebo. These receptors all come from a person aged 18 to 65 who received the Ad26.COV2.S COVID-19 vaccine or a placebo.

The CDR3 region has the DNA TGTGCCAGCAGTGAAGGGTCAGGGTACACTGAAGCTTTCTTT. Protein product: CASSEGSGYTEAFF. J is TRBJ1-1 and V is TRBV2; D is possibly TRBD1 (5 bases). The V and J ends lost 1 base and 3 bases respectively, with 9 bases between them. This CDR3 contains 14 residues. CDR1 and CDR2 (germline): SNHLY, FYNNEI.

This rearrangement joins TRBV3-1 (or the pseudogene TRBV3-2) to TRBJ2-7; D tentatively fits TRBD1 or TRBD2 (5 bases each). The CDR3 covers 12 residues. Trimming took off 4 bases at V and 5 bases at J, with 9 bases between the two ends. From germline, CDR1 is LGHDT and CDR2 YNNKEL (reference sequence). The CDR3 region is CASSRGPHEQYF. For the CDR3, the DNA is TGTGCCAGCAGCCGGGGACCCCACGAGCAGTACTTC.

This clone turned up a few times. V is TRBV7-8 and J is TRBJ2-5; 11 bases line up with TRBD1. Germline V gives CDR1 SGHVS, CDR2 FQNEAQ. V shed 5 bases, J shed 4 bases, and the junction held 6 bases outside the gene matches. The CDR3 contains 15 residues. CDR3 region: CASSPWDRGRETQYF. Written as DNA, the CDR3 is TGTGCCAGCAGCCCTTGGGACAGGGGGAGAGAGACCCAGTACTTC.

As DNA, the CDR3 is TGTGCCAGCTCACGTTATGACAGGAATGAGCAGTTCTTC. Translated: CASSRYDRNEQFF. The chain is built from TRBV18 and TRBJ2-1; weak D call: TRBD1 (6 bases). This CDR3 is 13 amino acids long. V was clipped by 4 bases and J by 7 bases, with 11 bases between them. Germline CDR1 and CDR2: KGHSH and LQKENI.

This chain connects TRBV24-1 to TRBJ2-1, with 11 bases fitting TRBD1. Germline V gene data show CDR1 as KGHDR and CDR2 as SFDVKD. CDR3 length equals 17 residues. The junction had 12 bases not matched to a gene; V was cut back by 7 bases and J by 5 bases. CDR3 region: CATSRTGGQGRNNEQFF. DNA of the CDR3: TGTGCCACCAGCAGGACAGGGGGCCAGGGGCGGAACAATGAGCAGTTCTTC.

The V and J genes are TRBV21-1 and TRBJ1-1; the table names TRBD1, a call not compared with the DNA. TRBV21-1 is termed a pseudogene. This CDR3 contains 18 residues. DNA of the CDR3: TGTGCCAGCAGCAAAGTTTCGGGACAGGGGACTTCTGACACTGAAGCTTTCTTT. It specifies CASSKVSGQGTSDTEAFF.

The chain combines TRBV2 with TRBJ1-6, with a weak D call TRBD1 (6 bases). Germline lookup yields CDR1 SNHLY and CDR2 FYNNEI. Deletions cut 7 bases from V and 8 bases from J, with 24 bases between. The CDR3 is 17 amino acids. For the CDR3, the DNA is TGTGCCAGCACAGACGGAGTGGGGGCAAAGTGGGATTCACCCCTCCACTTT. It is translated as CASTDGVGAKWDSPLHF.

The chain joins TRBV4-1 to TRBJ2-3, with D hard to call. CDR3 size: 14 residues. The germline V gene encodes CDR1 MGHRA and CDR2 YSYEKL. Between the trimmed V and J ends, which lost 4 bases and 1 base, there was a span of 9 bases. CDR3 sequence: CASSPGGGTDTQYF. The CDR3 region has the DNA TGCGCCAGCAGCCCCGGCGGAGGCACAGATACGCAGTATTTT.

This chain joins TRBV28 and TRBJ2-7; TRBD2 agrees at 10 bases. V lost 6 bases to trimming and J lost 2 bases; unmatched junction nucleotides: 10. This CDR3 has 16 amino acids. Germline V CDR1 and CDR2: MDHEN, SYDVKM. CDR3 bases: TGTGCCAGCAGCCTCATGGGGACTAGCGTCGCCTACGAGCAGTACTTC. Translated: CASSLMGTSVAYEQYF.

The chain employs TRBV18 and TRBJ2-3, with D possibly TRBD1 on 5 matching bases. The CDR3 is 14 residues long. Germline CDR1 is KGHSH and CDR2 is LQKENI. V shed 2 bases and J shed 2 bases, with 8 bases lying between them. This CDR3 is CASSPRQNTDTQYF. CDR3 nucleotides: TGTGCCAGCTCACCAAGACAGAACACAGATACGCAGTATTTT.

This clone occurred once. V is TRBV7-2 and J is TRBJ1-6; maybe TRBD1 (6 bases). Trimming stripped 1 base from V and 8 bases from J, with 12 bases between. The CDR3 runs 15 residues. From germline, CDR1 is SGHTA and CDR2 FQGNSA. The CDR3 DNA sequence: TGTGCCAGCAGCTTAGTGAACAGGGAAGATTCACCCCTCCACTTT. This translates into CASSLVNREDSPLHF.

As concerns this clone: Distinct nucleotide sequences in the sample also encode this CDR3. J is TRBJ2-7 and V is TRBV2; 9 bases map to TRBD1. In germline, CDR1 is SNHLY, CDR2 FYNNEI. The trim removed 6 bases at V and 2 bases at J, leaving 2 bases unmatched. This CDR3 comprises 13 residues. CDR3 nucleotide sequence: TGTGCCAGCAGCCGGACAGGGGCCTACGAGCAGTACTTC. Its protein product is CASSRTGAYEQYF.

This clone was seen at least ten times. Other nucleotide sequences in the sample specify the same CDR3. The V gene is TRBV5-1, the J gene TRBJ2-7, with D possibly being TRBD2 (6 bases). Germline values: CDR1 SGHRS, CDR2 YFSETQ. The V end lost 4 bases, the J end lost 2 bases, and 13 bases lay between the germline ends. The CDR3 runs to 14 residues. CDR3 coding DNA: TGCGCCAGCAGCCCCGGGACTCTGACCTACGAGCAGTACTTC. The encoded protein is CASSPGTLTYEQYF. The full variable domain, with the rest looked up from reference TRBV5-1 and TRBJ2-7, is KAGVTQTPRYLIKTRGQQVTLSCSPISGHRSVSWYQQTPGQGLQFLFEYFSETQRNKGNFPGRFSGRQFSNSRSEMNVSTLELGDSALYLCASSPGTLTYEQYFGPGTRLTVT.